This entry is about one T cell receptor (beta chain). Its recognized antigen is unknown. No quality values exist for individual bases; no much larger clone is one base distant. The source of the sample is a study of beta chain features in type 1 diabetes (dated by TCRdb to the late 2010s). Background for the entire study: Mean age, gender distribution, total cell number and subset yield were not different between patients and healthy donors. A total of just under 110,000,000 sorted cells were examined across all samples, and RNA yield correlated strongly with the number of cells per subset. The study compared the TCRB repertoires of sorted circulating CD4+ T cell subsets in recently diagnosed type 1 diabetes patients with those in matched healthy donors. Regulatory and stem cell-like memory subsets were isolated from only 8 patients and roughly eight healthy donors, whereas naive and central memory subsets came from all 30 or so donors. Beyond this particular receptor, the publication reports: Naive, central memory and regulatory TCRB repertoires appeared more similar among patients than among healthy donors. At VDJ recombination sites, type 1 diabetes patients had fewer insertions and more deleted nucleotides, which implies abnormalities in thymic rearrangement. Because the HLA sub-analyses included only small numbers of individuals, any influence of HLA type on TCRB rearrangement was left unresolved. Because cDNA rather than genomic DNA was sequenced, highly expressing activated cells could have been over-represented, although no difference in activation and CD3 levels was found between groups. Shorter templates might be favored by PCR, yet because patient and control samples were amplified and corrected together, any such skew would affect both groups equally. A moderate but significant shortening of TCRB CDR3 length was observed in type 1 diabetes patients in all four CD4+ subsets.

The entire amount of isolated RNA was reverse transcribed using the High Capacity cDNA Reverse Transcription Kit, so the sequenced TCRB transcripts were expressed ones. Deep immunoSEQ sequencing was applied to naive, central memory and regulatory T cell samples, giving an average of about 3.6 million total reads per sample. Sorted cells were lysed in RLT buffer and RNA was extracted with DNase-treated RNeasy Micro or Mini kits, depending on cell number. Each cell subset was processed separately to prevent cross-contamination, with patient and healthy donor samples processed together. TCRB sequences were amplified from cDNA with the immunoSEQ multiplex PCR, producing 87-bp fragments spanning the CDR3 region. Amplicons were sequenced on the Illumina HiSeq platform. Under the source paper's analysis protocol: PCR bias was computationally corrected using synthetic template baselines, reads within Hamming distance 2 were collapsed, and singletons that could not be merged were discarded. By aligning reads against IMGT, V, D and J genes, CDR3 length, and insertions or deletions at six rearrangement sites were assigned. Within each subset, clonotype counts were normalized to the number of sorted cells before true diversity and Gini coefficients were calculated with the tcR R package. Repertoire sharing was quantified using the overlap coefficient calculated on TCRB nucleotide sequences. Out-of-frame TCRB sequences from naive cells were analyzed as a proxy for the pre-selection repertoire. TCRdb's version of the immuneACCESS table is confined to in-frame rearrangements and falls short of the full clone set. An unresolved V gene accounts for under half of the shortfall where checked; the remainder is of unknown origin. V, J and clone size reflect that table, while D and trimming were determined from the DNA. Here the sample has some 200,000 clones; 16% occur a single time. Of the sample, approximately 0.087% is held by the ten largest clones.

Each donor gave one peripheral blood draw, averaging around 120 mL, which was collected into heparinised tubes. A BD FACSAria II was used to sort naive, central memory, regulatory and stem cell-like memory CD4+ T cells with a panel that included CD45RO, CCR7, CD25, CD127, CD95 and CD27. A purity above 95% was achieved for all sorted populations. PBMCs were isolated immediately by Lymphoprep density gradient centrifugation and stained directly without culture. So that batch effects would be minimized, each experiment stained and sorted samples in pairs, pairing one healthy donor with one patient. Its CDR3 holds 14 amino acids, cysteine through phenylalanine. CDR3 DNA is the only sequence kept; it has 42 bases, read in frame from the first base. The trim is 8 bases for V and 4 bases for J, with a gap of 17 bases between the germline ends. Sequences SGHTA (CDR1) and FQGNSA (CDR2) are obtained from the germline V gene.

The rearrangement joined TRBV7-2 to TRBJ1-1; TRBD1 is possibly the D segment (5 matching bases). The receptor was derived from a man aged 30 to 45 with type 1 diabetes. Source material: naive CD4+ T cells from blood. What this sample's cell subset or site label stands for: true naive CD4+ T cells. The CDR3 is CASRLMAGTTEAFF. The nucleotides are TGTGCCAGCCGCCTCATGGCAGGGACCACTGAAGCTTTCTTT.